Given below is one TCR beta chain in context. This sample is drawn from a study of shared clonotypes between healthy human individuals. Losses at the gene ends were 4 bases for V and 7 bases for J; bases not matched to a gene: 8. Germline V gene lookup returns CDR1 SGHTA and CDR2 FQGTGA. There are 15 residues in the CDR3. Positive CCR7 selection of CD45RO-negative cells yielded the naive CD8 cells, and terminally differentiated effector memory CD45RA+ cells were excluded. Donors included only healthy HIV-negative adults lacking recent acute infections or vaccinations. Produced via immunoSEQ multiplex PCR; TCRdb's table is partial and in-frame only. The sample shows about 2 million clones, approximately 95% of them seen only once.

The receptor's source is a man younger than 35 in good health. Source material: naive CD8+ T cells sorted from blood. The chain joins TRBV7-3 to TRBJ2-3; 10 bases agree with TRBD2. The CDR3 nucleotides are TGTGCCAGCAGCTCGGGACTAGCGAGTTCCAATACGCAGTATTTT. Protein sequence: CASSSGLASSNTQYF.